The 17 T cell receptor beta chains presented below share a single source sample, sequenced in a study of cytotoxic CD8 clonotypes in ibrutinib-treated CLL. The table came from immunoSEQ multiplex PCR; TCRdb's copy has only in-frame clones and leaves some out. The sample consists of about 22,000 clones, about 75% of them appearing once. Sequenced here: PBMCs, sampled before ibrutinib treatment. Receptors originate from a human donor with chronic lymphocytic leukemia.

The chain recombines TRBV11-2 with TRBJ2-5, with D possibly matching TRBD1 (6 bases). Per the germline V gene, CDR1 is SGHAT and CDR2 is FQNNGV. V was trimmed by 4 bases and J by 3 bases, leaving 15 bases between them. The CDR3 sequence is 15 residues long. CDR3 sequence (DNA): TGTGCCAGCAGCTCCCGGACCGGGACAAAAGAGACCCAGTACTTC. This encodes CASSSRTGTKETQYF. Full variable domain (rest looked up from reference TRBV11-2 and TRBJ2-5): EAGVAQSPRYKIIEKRQSVAFWCNPISGHATLYWYQQILGQGPKLLIQFQNNGVVDDSQLPKDRFSAERLKGVDSTLKIQPAKLEDSAVYLCASSSRTGTKETQYFGPGTRLLVL.

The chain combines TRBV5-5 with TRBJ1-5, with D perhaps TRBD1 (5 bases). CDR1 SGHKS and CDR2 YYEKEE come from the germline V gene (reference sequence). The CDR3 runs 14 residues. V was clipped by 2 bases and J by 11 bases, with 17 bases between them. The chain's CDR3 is CASSFVEGPGSQHF. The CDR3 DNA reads TGTGCCAGCAGCTTTGTTGAGGGACCAGGGTCCCAGCATTTT.

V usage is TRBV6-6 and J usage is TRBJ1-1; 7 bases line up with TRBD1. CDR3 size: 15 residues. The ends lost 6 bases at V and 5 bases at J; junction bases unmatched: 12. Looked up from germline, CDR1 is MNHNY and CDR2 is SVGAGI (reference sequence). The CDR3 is CASRTTRGRGTEAFF. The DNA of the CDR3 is TGTGCCAGCAGGACCACGAGGGGGCGAGGGACTGAAGCTTTCTTT.

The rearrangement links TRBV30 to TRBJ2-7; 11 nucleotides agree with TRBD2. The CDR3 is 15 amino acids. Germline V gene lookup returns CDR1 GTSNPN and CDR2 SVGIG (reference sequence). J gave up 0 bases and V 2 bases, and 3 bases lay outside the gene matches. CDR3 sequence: CAWSPLAGVSYEQYF. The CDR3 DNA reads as TGTGCCTGGAGTCCACTAGCGGGAGTCTCCTACGAGCAGTACTTC.

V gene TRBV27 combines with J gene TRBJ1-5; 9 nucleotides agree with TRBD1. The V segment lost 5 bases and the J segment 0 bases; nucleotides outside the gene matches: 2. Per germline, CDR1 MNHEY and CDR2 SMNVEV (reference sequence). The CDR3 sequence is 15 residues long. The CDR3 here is CASSLDRGSNQPQHF. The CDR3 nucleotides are TGTGCCAGCAGTCTGGACAGGGGTAGCAATCAGCCCCAGCATTTT.

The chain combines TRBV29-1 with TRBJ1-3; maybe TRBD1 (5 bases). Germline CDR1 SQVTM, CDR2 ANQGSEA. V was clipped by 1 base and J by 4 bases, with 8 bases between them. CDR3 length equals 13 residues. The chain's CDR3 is CSVEANRGNTIYF. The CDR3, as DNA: TGCAGCGTTGAAGCAAACAGGGGAAACACCATATATTTT.

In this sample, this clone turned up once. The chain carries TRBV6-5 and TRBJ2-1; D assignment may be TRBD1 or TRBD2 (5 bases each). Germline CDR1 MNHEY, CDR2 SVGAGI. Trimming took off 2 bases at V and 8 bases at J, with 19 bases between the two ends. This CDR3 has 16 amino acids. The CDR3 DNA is TGTGCCAGCAGTTACCCTCGGGCCCCACCGGGACATGAGCAGTTCTTC. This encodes CASSYPRAPPGHEQFF.

CDR3: CASGHAKGRGNSPLHF. CDR3 nucleotides: TGTGCTAGTGGACATGCGAAGGGGAGGGGAAATTCACCCCTCCACTTT. The rearrangement uses TRBV12-5 and TRBJ1-6, with D possibly being TRBD1 (5 bases). There are 16 residues in the CDR3. V was shortened by 6 bases and J by 7 bases, with 19 bases between the two germline ends. Per the germline V gene, CDR1 is LGHNT and CDR2 is FRNRAP.

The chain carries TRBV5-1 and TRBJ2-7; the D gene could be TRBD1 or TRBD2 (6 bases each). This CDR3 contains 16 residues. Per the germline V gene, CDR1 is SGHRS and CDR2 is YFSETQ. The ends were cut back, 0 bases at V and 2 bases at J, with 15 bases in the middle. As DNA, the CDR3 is TGCGCCAGCAGCTTGGTAGGGGGGAACGGGGCCTACGAGCAGTACTTC. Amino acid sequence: CASSLVGGNGAYEQYF.

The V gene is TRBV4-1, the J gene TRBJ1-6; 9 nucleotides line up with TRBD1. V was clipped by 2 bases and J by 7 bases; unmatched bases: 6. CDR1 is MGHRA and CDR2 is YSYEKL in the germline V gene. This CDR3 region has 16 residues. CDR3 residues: CASSQPAGQGNSPLHF. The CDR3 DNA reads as TGCGCCAGCAGCCAACCCGCGGGACAGGGAAATTCACCCCTCCACTTT.

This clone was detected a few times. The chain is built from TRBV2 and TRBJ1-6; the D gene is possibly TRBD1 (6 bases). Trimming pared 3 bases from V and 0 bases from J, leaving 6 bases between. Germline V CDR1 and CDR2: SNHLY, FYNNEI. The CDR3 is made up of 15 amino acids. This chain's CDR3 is CASSEDSSYNSPLHF. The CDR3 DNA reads TGTGCCAGCAGTGAGGACAGCTCCTATAATTCACCCCTCCACTTT.

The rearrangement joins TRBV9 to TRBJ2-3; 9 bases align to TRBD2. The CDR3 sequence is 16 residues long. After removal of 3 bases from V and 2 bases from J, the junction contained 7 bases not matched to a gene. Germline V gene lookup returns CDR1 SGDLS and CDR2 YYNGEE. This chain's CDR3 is CASSANPSGITDTQYF. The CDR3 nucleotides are TGTGCCAGCAGCGCCAATCCTAGCGGGATCACAGATACGCAGTATTTT.

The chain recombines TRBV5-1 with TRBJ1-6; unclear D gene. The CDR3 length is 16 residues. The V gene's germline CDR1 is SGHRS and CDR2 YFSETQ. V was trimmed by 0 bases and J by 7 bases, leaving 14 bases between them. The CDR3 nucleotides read TGCGCCAGCAGCTTGGGTGACGTGTCTCTGAATTCACCCCTCCACTTT. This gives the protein CASSLGDVSLNSPLHF.

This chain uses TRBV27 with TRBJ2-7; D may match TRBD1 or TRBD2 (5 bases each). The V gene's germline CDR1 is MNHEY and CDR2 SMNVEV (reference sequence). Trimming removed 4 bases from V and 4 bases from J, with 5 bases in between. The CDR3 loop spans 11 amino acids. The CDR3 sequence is CASSWGYEQYF. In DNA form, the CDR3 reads TGTGCCAGCAGTTGGGGGTACGAGCAGTACTTC.

The CDR3 is CASNPGAPASGTPTYNEQFF. DNA for the CDR3: TGTGCCAGCAATCCAGGGGCCCCGGCTTCCGGGACCCCGACCTACAATGAGCAGTTCTTC. V usage is TRBV19 and J usage is TRBJ2-1, with D possibly TRBD1 on 6 matching bases. Between the trimmed V and J ends, which lost 9 bases and 2 bases, there was a span of 32 bases. This CDR3 has 20 residues. Germline V gene data show CDR1 as LNHDA and CDR2 as SQIVND (reference sequence). The full variable domain, with the rest looked up from reference TRBV19 and TRBJ2-1, is DGGITQSPKYLFRKEGQNVTLSCEQNLNHDAMYWYRQDPGQGLRLIYYSQIVNDFQKGDIAEGYSVSREKKESFPLTVTSAQKNPTAFYLCASNPGAPASGTPTYNEQFFGPGTRLTVL.

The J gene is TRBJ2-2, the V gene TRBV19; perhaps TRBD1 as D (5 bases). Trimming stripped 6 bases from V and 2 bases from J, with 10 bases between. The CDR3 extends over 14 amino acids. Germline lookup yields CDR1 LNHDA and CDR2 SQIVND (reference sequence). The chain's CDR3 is CASSLQGNTGELFF. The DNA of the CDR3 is TGTGCCAGTAGCCTCCAGGGTAACACCGGGGAGCTGTTTTTT.

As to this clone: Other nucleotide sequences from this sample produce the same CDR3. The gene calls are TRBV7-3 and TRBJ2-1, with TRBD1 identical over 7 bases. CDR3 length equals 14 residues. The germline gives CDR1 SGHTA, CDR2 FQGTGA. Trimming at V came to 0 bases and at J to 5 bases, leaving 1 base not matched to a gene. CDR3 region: CASSLTGTDNEQFF. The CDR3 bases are TGTGCCAGCAGCTTAACCGGGACAGACAATGAGCAGTTCTTC.